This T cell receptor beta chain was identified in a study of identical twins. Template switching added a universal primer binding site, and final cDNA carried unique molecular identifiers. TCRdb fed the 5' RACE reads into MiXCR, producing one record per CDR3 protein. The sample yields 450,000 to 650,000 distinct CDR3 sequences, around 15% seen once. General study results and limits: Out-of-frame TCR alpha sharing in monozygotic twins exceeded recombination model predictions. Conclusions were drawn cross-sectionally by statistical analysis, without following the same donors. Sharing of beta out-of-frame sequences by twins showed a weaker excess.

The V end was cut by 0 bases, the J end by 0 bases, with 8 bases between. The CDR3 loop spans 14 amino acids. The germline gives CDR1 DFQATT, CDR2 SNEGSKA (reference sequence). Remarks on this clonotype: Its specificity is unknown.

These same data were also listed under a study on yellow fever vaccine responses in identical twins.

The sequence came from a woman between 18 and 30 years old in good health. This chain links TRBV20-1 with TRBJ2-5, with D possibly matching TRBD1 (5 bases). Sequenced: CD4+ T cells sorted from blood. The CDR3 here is CSAREGANQETQYF. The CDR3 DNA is TGCAGTGCTAGAGAAGGGGCTAACCAAGAGACCCAGTACTTC.